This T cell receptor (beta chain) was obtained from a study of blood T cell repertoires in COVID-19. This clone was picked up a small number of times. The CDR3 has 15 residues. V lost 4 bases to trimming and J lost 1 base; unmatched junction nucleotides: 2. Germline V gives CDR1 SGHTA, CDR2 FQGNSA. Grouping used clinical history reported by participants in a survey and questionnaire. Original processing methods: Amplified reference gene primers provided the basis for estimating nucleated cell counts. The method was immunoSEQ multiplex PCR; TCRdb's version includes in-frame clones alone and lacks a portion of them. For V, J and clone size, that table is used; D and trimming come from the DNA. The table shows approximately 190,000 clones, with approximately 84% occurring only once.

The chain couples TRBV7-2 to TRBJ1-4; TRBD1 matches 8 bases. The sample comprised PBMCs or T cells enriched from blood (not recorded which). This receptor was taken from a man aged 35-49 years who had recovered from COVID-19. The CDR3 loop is CASSWTGLTNEKLFF. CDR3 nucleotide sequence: TGTGCCAGCAGCTGGACAGGGTTAACTAATGAAAAACTGTTTTTT.